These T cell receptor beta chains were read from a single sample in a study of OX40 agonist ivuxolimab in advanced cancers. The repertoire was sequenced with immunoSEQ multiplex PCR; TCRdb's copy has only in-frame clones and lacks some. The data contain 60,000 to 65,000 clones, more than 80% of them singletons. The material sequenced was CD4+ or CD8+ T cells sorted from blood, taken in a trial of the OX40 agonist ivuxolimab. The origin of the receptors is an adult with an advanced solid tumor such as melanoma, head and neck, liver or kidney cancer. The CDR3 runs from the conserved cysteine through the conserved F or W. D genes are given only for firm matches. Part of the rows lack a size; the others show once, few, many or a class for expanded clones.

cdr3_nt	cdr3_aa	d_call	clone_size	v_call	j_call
TGCGCCAGCAGCTTGGCCTTTTTGGGGGATGAAAAACTGTTTTTT	CASSLAFLGDEKLFF	.	hyperexpanded	TRBV5-1	TRBJ1-4
TGTGCCAGCAGTTCGGACACTCCTACCCTGGCCAACGTCCTGACTTTC	CASSSDTPTLANVLTF	.	.	TRBV28	TRBJ2-6
TGTGCCAGCAGGACAGGGTCATACGAGCAGTACTTC	CASRTGSYEQYF	TRBD1	.	TRBV28	TRBJ2-7
TGTGCCAGCAGCTTTGGGGGCGGTAGCGGGCCGTACAATGAGCAGTTCTTC	CASSFGGGSGPYNEQFF	.	.	TRBV5-6	TRBJ2-1
TGTGCCAGCAGCTTCGGGAGGGCCTCCTACGAGCAGTACTTC	CASSFGRASYEQYF	TRBD2	.	TRBV11-2	TRBJ2-7
TGTGCCAGTAGCTTTAGTGAGGATGAGCAGTTCTTC	CASSFSEDEQFF	.	.	TRBV19	TRBJ2-1
TGTGCCAGCAGCTTATCTGCGGGAGGCGTTACCGGGGAGCTGTTTTTT	CASSLSAGGVTGELFF	TRBD2	.	TRBV7-2	TRBJ2-2
TGTGCCAGCAGTGGGAGACAGGCTTATAGCAATCAGCCCCAGCATTTT	CASSGRQAYSNQPQHF	.	once	TRBV6-4	TRBJ1-5
TGTGCCAGCCGAGACGACGTGTACCCGGGGGATACGCAGTATTTT	CASRDDVYPGDTQYF	.	.	TRBV6-1	TRBJ2-3
TGTGCCAGCAGCTTTGGGACAGGGGGCCAGGCAGATACGCAGTATTTT	CASSFGTGGQADTQYF	TRBD1	.	TRBV5-4	TRBJ2-3
TGTGCCACCAGCCCCGGAGGGGTTCCTACTATCTACGAGCAGTACTTC	CATSPGGVPTIYEQYF	.	.	TRBV27	TRBJ2-7
TGTGCCAGCTCCTCCTCGACCTACGAGCAGTACTTC	CASSSSTYEQYF	.	.	TRBV27	TRBJ2-7
TGTGCCAGCAGCCCTAGAGCAGGGGGAGCCACTGAAGCTTTCTTT	CASSPRAGGATEAFF	TRBD1	.	TRBV7-9	TRBJ1-1
TGTGCCAGCAGCGATGACAGGGGAAGGGGGACTGAAGCTTTCTTT	CASSDDRGRGTEAFF	TRBD1	once	TRBV5-4	TRBJ1-1
TGTGCCAGCAGCTTAGCGTCGGGGTGGACCGGGGAGCTGTTTTTT	CASSLASGWTGELFF	.	.	TRBV7-6	TRBJ2-2
TGTGCCAGCAGCTCTGGGGGCCCGGGGGGTGGCTACACCTTC	CASSSGGPGGGYTF	.	.	TRBV7-3	TRBJ1-2
TGCGCCAGCAGCTCGCTAGCGGGAGGCACAAAGACCCAGTACTTC	CASSSLAGGTKTQYF	TRBD2	.	TRBV5-1	TRBJ2-5
TGTGCCAGCAGTGATTGGAGCTCCTACGAGCAGTACTTC	CASSDWSSYEQYF	.	.	TRBV2	TRBJ2-7
TGCGCCAGCAGCAAACAACAGGGGGAGACCGGGGAGCTGTTTTTT	CASSKQQGETGELFF	TRBD1	once	TRBV5-1	TRBJ2-2
TGTGCCAGCAGCTCTGCGTGGGGGGGGATCCGTGAGCAGTTCTTC	CASSSAWGGIREQFF	TRBD2	.	TRBV5-4	TRBJ2-1
TGCGCCAGCAGCCTGACACCTCGTATAGACACTGAAGCTTTCTTT	CASSLTPRIDTEAFF	.	.	TRBV5-1	TRBJ1-1
TGTGCCAGCAGCCAAAGAGAGGGGACTAGTCACACCGGGGAGCTGTTTTTT	CASSQREGTSHTGELFF	TRBD2	.	TRBV7-9	TRBJ2-2
TGTGCCAGCAGCTTAGGGAGGGTAGGGCGCAATCAGCCCCAGCATTTT	CASSLGRVGRNQPQHF	.	.	TRBV7-9	TRBJ1-5
TGCGCCAGCACCCGGAGGGGGGAATCTGGGGCCAACGTCCTGACTTTC	CASTRRGESGANVLTF	.	.	TRBV5-1	TRBJ2-6
TGTGCCAGCAGTGACCCGTTGCTGGGCAATGAGCAGTTCTTC	CASSDPLLGNEQFF	.	.	TRBV25-1	TRBJ2-1
TGTGCCAGTAGTATGAAGAGGGGAAAGAATCAGCCCCAGCATTTT	CASSMKRGKNQPQHF	.	.	TRBV19	TRBJ1-5
TGTGCCAGCAGCCTGTCGGGGACGCCCCAGCATTTT	CASSLSGTPQHF	.	.	TRBV7-8	TRBJ1-5
TGTGCCAGCAGCTTGACAGGGATTAGGAGCAATCAGCCCCAGCATTTT	CASSLTGIRSNQPQHF	TRBD1	.	TRBV7-2	TRBJ1-5
TGTGCCAGTAGGGACAGGCCGAATCAGCCCCAGCATTTT	CASRDRPNQPQHF	TRBD1	.	TRBV19	TRBJ1-5
TGTGCCAGCTCACCAGTAGACAGTCTGGATTCACCCCTCCACTTT	CASSPVDSLDSPLHF	.	few	TRBV18	TRBJ1-6
TGTGCCAGCAGACCCGGGACACGCTCCTACGAGCAGTACTTC	CASRPGTRSYEQYF	.	once	TRBV5-4	TRBJ2-7
TGTGCCAGCAGTTACTCGATCGTTTATCAGCCCCAGCATTTT	CASSYSIVYQPQHF	.	.	TRBV6-5	TRBJ1-5
TGCGCCAGCAGCTTAGGCCTCGGACAAAACACAGATACGCAGTATTTT	CASSLGLGQNTDTQYF	.	.	TRBV5-1	TRBJ2-3
TGCGCCAGCCATAGCGGGGCCTACGAGCAGTACTTC	CASHSGAYEQYF	TRBD2	.	TRBV10-2	TRBJ2-7
TGTGCCAGCAGCTATTCCAACAGGGACAGGGAGCTGTTTTTT	CASSYSNRDRELFF	.	.	TRBV9	TRBJ2-2
TGTGCCAGCAGCCCCGGCCCCTTCATAGGGGTCAACTATGGCTACACCTTC	CASSPGPFIGVNYGYTF	.	.	TRBV6-4	TRBJ1-2
TGTGCCAGCAGTTCCAACTCCTGGACAGGGGGCAATCAGCCCCAGCATTTT	CASSSNSWTGGNQPQHF	TRBD1	.	TRBV28	TRBJ1-5
TGTGCCAGCAGCCAAGGAGCTAGCGGGGACATCCAAGAGACCCAGTACTTC	CASSQGASGDIQETQYF	TRBD2	.	TRBV4-2	TRBJ2-5
TGTGCCAGCAGTACCCTTGCGAACCCATATACGCAGTATTTT	CASSTLANPYTQYF	.	.	TRBV6-5	TRBJ2-3